One sample yielded the 22 T cell receptor beta chains listed below, sequenced in a study of a mutant IDH1 vaccine in newly diagnosed glioma. The sample's time point: week 47, end of study. With topical imiquimod, each dose of the vaccine consisted of 300 ug of mutant IDH1 20-mer peptide. TCRdb's copy holds only in-frame clones and misses some; the assay was immunoSEQ multiplex PCR. The table includes fewer than 85,000 clones, approximately 75% detected once. The antigens these receptors bind are not known. The sequencing used PBMCs, collected from a glioma patient whose treatment included an IDH1 peptide vaccine. Every receptor here comes from a man aged 40-49 years with glioma.

The genes are TRBV5-1 and TRBJ2-7; 8 nucleotides line up with TRBD1. Germline V gives CDR1 SGHRS, CDR2 YFSETQ. CDR3 length: 14 amino acids. Unmatched junction bases numbered 8, after V lost 0 bases and J lost 9 bases. DNA for the CDR3: TGCGCCAGCAGCTTGGCCGGGACAGGCCTCTGGCAGTACTTC. Amino acid sequence: CASSLAGTGLWQYF.

This sequence joins TRBV6-1 and TRBJ2-3, with D unresolved. This CDR3 region has 14 residues. The V gene's germline CDR1 is MNHNS and CDR2 SASEGT. The V gene lost 6 bases and the J gene lost 3 bases, with 13 bases spanning the gap. The CDR3 region is CASRPVRATDTQYF. CDR3 DNA sequence: TGTGCCAGCAGGCCGGTTAGAGCGACAGATACGCAGTATTTT.

Only a few counts were recorded for this clone. This chain links TRBV4-3 with TRBJ1-1, with no clear D. With 6 bases removed from V and 1 base from J, the gap between germline ends came to 9 bases. The CDR3 loop spans 13 amino acids. CDR1 is LGHNA and CDR2 is YSLEER in the germline V gene. The CDR3 sequence is CASSRTWNTEAFF. The CDR3 DNA sequence: TGCGCCAGCAGTAGAACCTGGAACACTGAAGCTTTCTTT.

The J gene is TRBJ2-5, the V gene TRBV7-9; D remains unclear. The CDR3 covers 16 residues. The germline gives CDR1 SEHNR, CDR2 FQNEAQ (reference sequence). V was trimmed by 5 bases and J by 4 bases, leaving 20 bases between them. For the CDR3, the DNA is TGTGCCAGCAGCCTCAAATCGTATGAGATGGGAGAGACCCAGTACTTC. Protein sequence: CASSLKSYEMGETQYF.

This chain uses TRBV4-2 with TRBJ2-7; a possible D gene is TRBD1 (5 bases). In germline, CDR1 is LGHNA, CDR2 YNFKEQ. Trimming cost V 0 bases and J 10 bases, with 13 bases left between them. The CDR3 is 13 amino acids. The CDR3 spells CASSQEAQGAQYF. The CDR3 bases are TGTGCCAGCAGCCAAGAAGCTCAAGGGGCACAGTACTTC.

This sequence joins TRBV4-3 and TRBJ1-1; no clear D. The CDR3 has 13 residues. V shed 0 bases and J shed 7 bases, with 9 bases lying between them. The germline gives CDR1 LGHNA, CDR2 YSLEER. The CDR3 nucleotides read TGCGCCAGCAGCCAAGATCCGGACGGTGAAGCTTTCTTT. Translating it yields CASSQDPDGEAFF.

This clone was seen more than once but under ten times. V is TRBV19 and J is TRBJ2-7; D is perhaps TRBD1 (6 bases). The ends were cut back, 6 bases at V and 4 bases at J, with 22 bases in the middle. Germline lookup yields CDR1 LNHDA and CDR2 SQIVND (reference sequence). This CDR3 spans 16 amino acids. The CDR3 sequence: CASSRVAGAASYEQYF. The CDR3 DNA reads TGTGCCAGTAGCCGAGTCGCAGGGGCCGCATCATACGAGCAGTACTTC. The entire variable domain, with the rest obtained from reference TRBV19 and TRBJ2-7, is as follows: DGGITQSPKYLFRKEGQNVTLSCEQNLNHDAMYWYRQDPGQGLRLIYYSQIVNDFQKGDIAEGYSVSREKKESFPLTVTSAQKNPTAFYLCASSRVAGAASYEQYFGPGTRLTVT.

The chain has TRBV11-3 and TRBJ2-1; D unclear. Looked up from germline, CDR1 is SGHNT and CDR2 is YENEEA. Trimming cost V 2 bases and J 8 bases, with 10 bases left between them. The CDR3 contains 13 residues. The CDR3 sequence: CASSLSMVDEQFF. CDR3 sequence (DNA): TGTGCCAGCAGCTTATCTATGGTCGATGAGCAGTTCTTC.

The chain has TRBV7-8 and TRBJ2-1; D might be TRBD2 (5 bases). This CDR3 is built from 15 residues. CDR1 is SGHVS and CDR2 is FQNEAQ in the germline V gene. The V end lost 0 bases, the J end lost 3 bases, and 9 bases lay between the germline ends. The chain's CDR3 is CASSLAGVLYNEQFF. The DNA for the CDR3 is TGTGCCAGCAGCTTAGCCGGGGTCCTCTACAATGAGCAGTTCTTC. The whole variable domain, filled in from reference TRBV7-8 and TRBJ2-1, reads GAGVSQSPRYKVAKRGQDVALRCDPISGHVSLFWYQQALGQGPEFLTYFQNEAQLDKSGLPSDRFFAERPEGSVSTLKIQRTQQEDSAVYLCASSLAGVLYNEQFFGPGTRLTVL.

The chain couples TRBV19 to TRBJ2-2, with a weak D call TRBD1 (5 bases). The V end lost 5 bases, the J end lost 2 bases, and 9 bases lay between the germline ends. The CDR3 consists of 14 residues. Germline CDR1 and CDR2: LNHDA and SQIVND (reference sequence). The CDR3 region has the DNA TGTGCCAGTAGTCGGCAGGGTAACACCGGGGAGCTGTTTTTT. Translating it yields CASSRQGNTGELFF.

This sequence joins TRBV7-8 and TRBJ2-3, with D tentatively TRBD2 (6 bases). Between the trimmed V and J ends, which lost 1 base and 6 bases, there was a span of 23 bases. In germline, CDR1 is SGHVS, CDR2 FQNEAQ. This CDR3 comprises 18 residues. The CDR3, as DNA: TGTGCCAGCAGCTTAGGCCAGGGACTGTATGGGGCACAGGATACGCAGTATTTT. Translated: CASSLGQGLYGAQDTQYF.

The chain links TRBV18 to TRBJ2-1; D uncertain. CDR3 length: 13 amino acids. The germline V gene encodes CDR1 KGHSH and CDR2 LQKENI. V shed 0 bases and J shed 6 bases, with 6 bases lying between them. The DNA for the CDR3 is TGTGCCAGCTCACCACCGACCGTCAATGAGCAGTTCTTC. This codes for CASSPPTVNEQFF.

The gene calls are TRBV5-8 and TRBJ2-7, with TRBD2 matching 12 bases. CDR1 is SGHTS, CDR2 YDEGEE, per germline. With 4 bases clipped from V and 5 bases from J, the junction kept 4 bases outside the gene matches. The CDR3 consists of 14 residues. The DNA of the CDR3 is TGTGCCAGCAGCAGACTAGCGGGAGTCGACGAGCAGTACTTC. Translated, it gives CASSRLAGVDEQYF.

The rearrangement joins TRBV2 to TRBJ2-7, with D perhaps assigned TRBD1 or TRBD2 (5 bases each). V was pared by 7 bases and J by 2 bases, with 12 bases between. The germline V gene encodes CDR1 SNHLY and CDR2 FYNNEI. The CDR3 has 13 amino acids. CDR3 in DNA: TGTGCCAGCACCGGGACGGTGACCTACGAGCAGTACTTC. The encoded protein is CASTGTVTYEQYF.

The chain has TRBV5-5 and TRBJ2-1; TRBD2 is a possible D gene (6 bases). V lost 4 bases to trimming and J lost 5 bases, with 16 bases between them. Germline lookup yields CDR1 SGHKS and CDR2 YYEKEE (reference sequence). This CDR3 is built from 15 residues. In DNA form, the CDR3 reads TGTGCCAGCAGCCCCGGGTTAGCGGTAGACAATGAGCAGTTCTTC. The encoded protein is CASSPGLAVDNEQFF.

The chain combines TRBV5-4 with TRBJ2-3; a possible D gene is TRBD1 (5 bases). V dropped 1 base and J dropped 1 base, with 10 bases sitting between them. The CDR3 contains 15 residues. CDR1 is SGHNT, CDR2 YYREEE, per germline (reference sequence). CDR3 bases: TGTGCCAGCAGCTTGCGTAGGGGCGGCACAGATACGCAGTATTTT. It translates to CASSLRRGGTDTQYF.

This chain connects TRBV6-6 to TRBJ2-5; 9 bases match TRBD1. The DNA end is more similar to TRBJ2-7, so the J call may be wrong. The CDR3 has 15 residues. CDR1 and CDR2 from the germline V gene are MNHNY and SVGAGI (reference sequence). The CDR3 nucleotides read TGTGCCAGCACCCCTGAAGGACAGGGGTTCTACGAGCAGTACTTC. This encodes CASTPEGQGFYEQYF.

The V and J genes are TRBV5-6 and TRBJ2-1; D may be TRBD2 (7 bases). With 4 bases removed from V and 2 bases from J, the gap between germline ends came to 22 bases. Looked up from germline, CDR1 is SGHDT and CDR2 is YYEEEE. This CDR3 is 18 amino acids long. Written as DNA, the CDR3 is TGTGCCAGCAGCCCCCGGGACCGGGGGGCGGGCACCTACAATGAGCAGTTCTTC. The encoded protein is CASSPRDRGAGTYNEQFF.

The genes are TRBV30 and TRBJ2-2; a weak D match, TRBD2 (5 bases). Germline CDR1 reads GTSNPN; CDR2 reads SVGIG (reference sequence). The CDR3 has 15 amino acids. V lost 5 bases and J lost 1, with 14 bases in between. The chain's CDR3 is CAWVEEGGNTGELFF. CDR3 sequence (DNA): TGTGCCTGGGTAGAAGAGGGTGGGAACACCGGGGAGCTGTTTTTT.

The gene calls are TRBV27 and TRBJ2-3, with TRBD1 matching 10 bases. Germline CDR1 MNHEY, CDR2 SMNVEV (reference sequence). The CDR3 spans 20 residues. The junction had 17 bases not matched to a gene; V was cut back by 3 bases and J by 2 bases. Written as DNA, the CDR3 is TGTGCCAGCAGTTTTTTCAGGGACAGGGGTGTCGGAGCACACACAGATACGCAGTATTTT. Protein sequence: CASSFFRDRGVGAHTDTQYF.

The chain carries TRBV7-2 and TRBJ2-7; tentative D call: TRBD2 (6 bases). V was trimmed by 6 bases and J by 6 bases, leaving 21 bases between them. The CDR3 is 15 residues long. CDR1 SGHTA and CDR2 FQGNSA come from the germline V gene. The CDR3 nucleotides are TGTGCCAGCAGTTTCTTTGCCGGAGGGCGGATCGAGCAGTACTTC. Protein: CASSFFAGGRIEQYF.

The chain couples TRBV30 to TRBJ2-3; 10 bases match TRBD1. The CDR3 covers 14 residues. Unmatched junction bases numbered 6, after V lost 1 base and J lost 8 bases. CDR1 and CDR2 (germline): GTSNPN, SVGIG (reference sequence). The CDR3 loop reads CAWSGQGAFFTQYF. The CDR3 bases are TGTGCCTGGAGTGGACAGGGGGCTTTTTTTACGCAGTATTTT.